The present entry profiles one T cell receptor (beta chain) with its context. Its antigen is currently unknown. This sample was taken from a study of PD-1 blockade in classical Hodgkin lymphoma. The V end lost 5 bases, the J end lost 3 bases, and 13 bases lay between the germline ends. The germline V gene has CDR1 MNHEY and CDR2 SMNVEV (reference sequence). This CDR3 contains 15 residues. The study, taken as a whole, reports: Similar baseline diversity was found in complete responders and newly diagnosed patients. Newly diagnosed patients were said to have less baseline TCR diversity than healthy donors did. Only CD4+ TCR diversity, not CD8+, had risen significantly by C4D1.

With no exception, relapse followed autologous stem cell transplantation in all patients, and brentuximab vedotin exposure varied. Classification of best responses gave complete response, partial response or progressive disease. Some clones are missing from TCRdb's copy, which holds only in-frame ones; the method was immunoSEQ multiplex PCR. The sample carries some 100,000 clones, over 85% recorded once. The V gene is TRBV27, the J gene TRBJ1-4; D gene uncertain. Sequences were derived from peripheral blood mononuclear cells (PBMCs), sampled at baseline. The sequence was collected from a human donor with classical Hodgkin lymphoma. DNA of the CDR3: TGTGCCAGCAGTCCGGACCCTTGGGCTAATGAAAAACTGTTTTTT. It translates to CASSPDPWANEKLFF.